The 32 T cell receptor beta chains below all came from one sample that was sequenced in a study of T cell repertoires and HLA-DP antigens. The data were produced by immunoSEQ multiplex PCR, yet TCRdb's version contains in-frame clones alone and is incomplete. Of about 110,000 clones in the sample, around 92% were seen once. These TCRs' antigens remain unknown. The sequenced sample was CD4+ T cells from PBMCs. Receptors were obtained from a woman younger than 30 in good health and CMV-seronegative.

DNA for the CDR3: TGTGCCAGCAGCTTATCACTAGCGGGAGCAGATACGCAGTATTTT. The encoded protein is CASSLSLAGADTQYF. The chain carries TRBV7-3 and TRBJ2-3; 11 bases map to TRBD2. V lost 2 bases, J lost 4 bases, and 2 bases stayed unmatched. This CDR3 region has 15 residues. Germline V gene sequence: CDR1 SGHTA, CDR2 FQGTGA.

The CDR3 loop is CASSLAANTEAFF. CDR3 bases: TGTGCCAGCAGCTTAGCCGCGAACACTGAAGCTTTCTTT. This chain links TRBV7-2 with TRBJ1-1; the D is unclear. Trimming cost V 0 bases and J 1 base, with 3 bases left between them. The germline gives CDR1 SGHTA, CDR2 FQGNSA. This CDR3 has 13 amino acids.

CDR3 residues: CASSVATGYTGELFF. Written as DNA, the CDR3 is TGTGCCAGCAGCGTAGCTACTGGGTACACCGGGGAGCTGTTTTTT. The gene calls are TRBV9 and TRBJ2-2; D not certain. V lost 0 bases and J lost 3, with 9 bases in between. There are 15 residues in the CDR3. The germline CDR1 and CDR2 sequences are SGDLS and YYNGEE.

The chain uses TRBV18 and TRBJ1-2; D is unclear. CDR3 length equals 14 residues. Trimming took 2 bases from V and 5 from J, leaving 12 bases between them. Germline V gene sequence: CDR1 KGHSH, CDR2 LQKENI. The CDR3 DNA reads TGTGCCAGCTCACCATCGACATTGTGGTATGGCTACACCTTC. It encodes CASSPSTLWYGYTF.

This clone appeared once. The CDR3 spells CAISAPSGSLRNEQFF. The CDR3 DNA is TGTGCCATCAGTGCACCTAGCGGGAGTTTACGCAATGAGCAGTTCTTC. This sequence joins TRBV10-3 and TRBJ2-1; 10 bases are a match to TRBD2. Germline lookup yields CDR1 ENHRY and CDR2 SYGVKD. V was pared by 4 bases and J by 6 bases, with 9 bases of the junction left unmatched. CDR3 size: 16 residues.

This chain connects TRBV15 to TRBJ2-3; no firm D call. CDR3 length: 17 amino acids. Per germline, CDR1 LNHNV and CDR2 YYDKDF (reference sequence). V lost 4 bases to trimming and J lost 0 bases, with 17 bases between them. The CDR3 coding sequence is TGTGCCACCAGCACTCAACGCCACAAGGACAGCACAGATACGCAGTATTTT. Translating gives CATSTQRHKDSTDTQYF.

The CDR3 reads CASSLLNRGPYNSPLHF. CDR3 bases: TGTGCCAGCAGTTTACTAAACAGGGGGCCCTATAATTCACCCCTCCACTTT. V usage is TRBV28 and J usage is TRBJ1-6; 9 nucleotides agree with TRBD1. Germline trimming cut 2 bases from V and 2 bases from J; bases unmatched to any gene: 4. This CDR3 is 17 amino acids long. Germline values: CDR1 MDHEN, CDR2 SYDVKM.

The chain uses TRBV9 and TRBJ1-4; no clear D gene. Trimming took off 4 bases at V and 3 bases at J, with 7 bases between the two ends. The CDR3 length is 13 residues. The germline CDR1 and CDR2 sequences are SGDLS and YYNGEE. CDR3 nucleotides: TGTGCCAGCAGCTCCGGGCCTAATGAAAAACTGTTTTTT. It specifies CASSSGPNEKLFF.

The V gene is TRBV9, the J gene TRBJ1-1, with unresolved D. CDR3 length: 13 amino acids. In germline, CDR1 is SGDLS, CDR2 YYNGEE. Trimming stripped 0 bases from V and 4 bases from J, with 7 bases between. CDR3 sequence: CASSVGSGTEAFF. CDR3 nucleotides: TGTGCCAGCAGCGTAGGGTCAGGCACTGAAGCTTTCTTT.

This clone showed up just once. This chain uses TRBV6-6 with TRBJ2-7, with a tentative D call TRBD2 (5 bases). Germline V gene lookup returns CDR1 MNHNY and CDR2 SVGAGI (reference sequence). The CDR3 is made up of 13 amino acids. V shed 6 bases and J shed 0 bases, with 9 bases lying between them. CDR3: CASSRGPSYEQYV. The CDR3 nucleotides read TGTGCCAGCAGCCGCGGGCCCTCCTACGAGCAGTACGTC.

J is TRBJ1-6 and V is TRBV13; 12 positions agree with TRBD1. Germline loops: CDR1 PRHDT, CDR2 FYEKMQ (reference sequence). The CDR3 spans 16 residues. After removal of 5 bases from V and 7 bases from J, the junction contained 6 bases not matched to a gene. The chain's CDR3 is CASSTGTGGTNSPLHF. The CDR3 region has the DNA TGTGCCAGCAGCACCGGGACAGGGGGCACCAATTCACCCCTCCACTTT.

This clone appeared a single time. A junction end diverges from the germline sequence, so it may reflect a read error. The gene calls are TRBV7-7 and TRBJ2-2; 10 nucleotides match TRBD2. The CDR3 has 15 amino acids. Germline-derived CDR1 and CDR2 are SSHAT and FNYEAQ (reference sequence). CDR3 residues: CASSFSGRGAGELFF. Here the CDR3 DNA reads TGTGCTAGCAGTTTCAGCGGGAGGGGAGCCGGGGAGCTGTTTTTT.

The chain carries TRBV5-8 and TRBJ2-1; 7 bases are a match to TRBD1. Trimming cost V 0 bases and J 7 bases; bases outside gene matches: 7. The V gene's germline CDR1 is SGHTS and CDR2 YDEGEE. The CDR3 consists of 15 residues. The CDR3 sequence is CASSLGGTVSNEQFF. The CDR3 DNA follows: TGTGCCAGCAGCTTGGGAGGGACAGTATCTAATGAGCAGTTCTTC.

There are a few counts of this clone. As DNA, the CDR3 is TGTGCCAGTAGTATAGGACAGGGCACTGGGGCCAACGTCCTGACTTTC. Its protein is CASSIGQGTGANVLTF. The rearrangement links TRBV19 to TRBJ2-6, with TRBD1 identical over 7 bases. V lost 1 base to trimming and J lost 2 bases; unmatched junction nucleotides: 2. The CDR3 loop spans 16 amino acids. Per the germline V gene, CDR1 is LNHDA and CDR2 is SQIVND (reference sequence).

Concerning this clone: Other nucleotide sequences from this sample produce the same CDR3. This sequence joins TRBV7-9 and TRBJ2-7; 7 bases align to TRBD2. V lost 6 bases to trimming and J lost 2 bases; unmatched junction nucleotides: 4. The CDR3 length is 13 residues. Per germline, CDR1 SEHNR and CDR2 FQNEAQ (reference sequence). The CDR3 loop reads CASSPGGAYEQYV. CDR3 nucleotides: TGTGCCAGCAGTCCGGGAGGTGCCTACGAGCAGTACGTC.

The chain employs TRBV7-6 and TRBJ1-1, with 7 positions matching TRBD1. Germline-derived CDR1 and CDR2 are SGHVS and FNYEAQ. J lost 1 base, V lost 5 bases, and 4 bases had no gene match. The CDR3 has 14 residues. This chain's CDR3 is CASSAHRGNTEAFF. The DNA for the CDR3 is TGTGCCAGCAGCGCTCACAGGGGGAACACTGAAGCTTTCTTT.

This clone was counted a single time. The genes are TRBV11-1 and TRBJ2-7; tentative D call: TRBD2 (6 bases). This CDR3 is 14 amino acids long. Trimming cost V 4 bases and J 3 bases, with 13 bases left between them. The V gene's germline CDR1 is SGHAT and CDR2 FQDESV (reference sequence). CDR3 sequence: CASSSRRDSYEQYF. CDR3 DNA: TGTGCCAGCAGCTCGAGGCGGGATAGCTACGAGCAGTACTTC.

The genes are TRBV6-5 and TRBJ2-1, with D possibly called TRBD1 or TRBD2 (5 bases each). The CDR3 totals 14 residues. Germline V lookup: CDR1 MNHEY, CDR2 SVGAGI. Trimming shortened V by 8 bases and J by 4 bases, and 15 bases separated the two germline ends. The CDR3 DNA reads TGTGCCAGCCGATTATGGGACGGGTACAATGAGCAGTTCTTC. As protein: CASRLWDGYNEQFF.

The V and J genes are TRBV5-6 and TRBJ1-2, with TRBD1 as a possible D gene (5 bases). The V gene lost 6 bases and the J gene lost 7 bases, with 10 bases spanning the gap. The CDR3 has 11 amino acids. Germline V lookup: CDR1 SGHDT, CDR2 YYEEEE. Written as DNA, the CDR3 is TGTGCCAGCACCCGAGGGGTTGGCTACACCTTC. Amino acids: CASTRGVGYTF.

This clone was counted between two and nine times. The V gene is TRBV2, the J gene TRBJ2-6; 8 bases match TRBD1. The CDR3 length is 16 residues. V lost 5 bases and J lost 0; bases outside the gene matches: 3. The germline CDR1 and CDR2 sequences are SNHLY and FYNNEI. The CDR3 coding sequence is TGTGCCAGCAGTAGGGACAGGCCCTCTGGGGCCAACGTCCTGACTTTC. Its translation is CASSRDRPSGANVLTF.

This clone came up a few times. V is TRBV19 and J is TRBJ1-5, with 7 bases aligning to TRBD1. The CDR3 extends over 15 amino acids. The germline gives CDR1 LNHDA, CDR2 SQIVND (reference sequence). The V gene end was trimmed by 4 bases and the J gene end by 4 bases; junction bases not matched to a gene: 7. The CDR3 region is CASSTLRQGNQPQHF. CDR3 DNA: TGTGCCAGTAGTACGCTGAGACAGGGAAATCAGCCCCAGCATTTT.

The chain uses TRBV6-1 and TRBJ2-7, with 12 bases lining up with TRBD2. The CDR3 contains 15 residues. The V segment lost 7 bases and the J segment 7 bases; nucleotides outside the gene matches: 11. Germline CDR1 and CDR2: MNHNS and SASEGT. The CDR3 sequence is CASTRLAGGPREQYV. CDR3 DNA sequence: TGTGCCAGCACCCGCCTAGCGGGGGGGCCGCGGGAGCAGTACGTC.

J is TRBJ2-1 and V is TRBV5-1; D uncertain. The CDR3 covers 13 residues. V lost 4 bases and J lost 5, with 10 bases in between. Germline V lookup: CDR1 SGHRS, CDR2 YFSETQ. CDR3 region: CASSAGPDNEQFF. CDR3 DNA: TGCGCCAGCAGCGCAGGACCAGACAATGAGCAGTTCTTC.

The chain is built from TRBV7-8 and TRBJ2-3; D might be TRBD1 or TRBD2, each matching 5 bases. There are 17 residues in the CDR3. Germline V gene sequence: CDR1 SGHVS, CDR2 FQNEAQ. Trimming removed 4 bases from V and 0 bases from J, with 17 bases in between. In nucleotides, the CDR3 is TGTGCCAGCAGCTCCTACTGGGGGACCACTAGCACAGATACGCAGTATTTT. Protein: CASSSYWGTTSTDTQYF.

The genes are TRBV29-1 and TRBJ1-1; 7 nucleotides match TRBD1. Germline V gene data show CDR1 as SQVTM and CDR2 as ANQGSEA. The CDR3 totals 12 residues. V lost 7 bases, J lost 3 bases, and 5 bases stayed unmatched. The CDR3 region has the DNA TGCAGCGGCCGACAGGGCGACACTGAAGCTTTCTTT. Translated: CSGRQGDTEAFF.

This clone has a handful of counts. V and J are TRBV6-5 and TRBJ1-1; D possibly corresponds to TRBD1 (5 bases). From germline, CDR1 is MNHEY and CDR2 SVGAGI. The V and J ends lost 6 bases and 1 base respectively, with 9 bases between them. The CDR3 has 13 residues. DNA for the CDR3: TGTGCCAGCAGCCGGACATCGAACACTGAAGCTTTCTTT. It encodes CASSRTSNTEAFF.

V and J are TRBV27 and TRBJ2-3; TRBD1 aligns across 8 bases. Looked up from germline, CDR1 is MNHEY and CDR2 is SMNVEV (reference sequence). This CDR3 has 14 residues. The V segment lost 10 bases and the J segment 5 bases; nucleotides outside the gene matches: 11. The CDR3: CATSMDRVRDTQYF. Written as DNA, the CDR3 is TGTGCCACCTCGATGGACAGGGTTAGAGATACGCAGTATTTT.

CDR3 bases: TGTGCCAGCAGCTTGGTCGGGCTTGTACCGGGAGGAGAAAAACTGTTTTTT. This translates into CASSLVGLVPGGEKLFF. The chain is built from TRBV5-6 and TRBJ1-4; D remains unclear. CDR1 and CDR2 from the germline V gene are SGHDT and YYEEEE. The CDR3 spans 17 residues. V was trimmed by 0 bases and J by 8 bases, leaving 20 bases between them.

The V call is TRBV27, the J call TRBJ2-3; the match to TRBD2 covers 10 bases. V shed 7 bases, J shed 4 bases, and the junction held 14 bases outside the gene matches. The CDR3 is made up of 17 amino acids. CDR1 MNHEY and CDR2 SMNVEV come from the germline V gene (reference sequence). The CDR3 DNA is TGTGCCAGCATCCCATCCGTAGCGGGGGGTGTGGCAGATACGCAGTATTTT. Its protein product is CASIPSVAGGVADTQYF.

V and J are TRBV7-3 and TRBJ2-7; 8 bases agree with TRBD1. This CDR3 is 14 amino acids long. The ends lost 5 bases at V and 6 bases at J; junction bases unmatched: 9. Germline loops: CDR1 SGHTA, CDR2 FQGTGA. The CDR3 here is CASSRQGNTGEQYF. The CDR3 DNA sequence: TGTGCCAGCAGCCGACAGGGGAATACGGGCGAGCAGTACTTC.

This sequence joins TRBV6-5 and TRBJ1-1; a possible D gene is TRBD1 (5 bases). This CDR3 comprises 12 residues. CDR1 and CDR2 (germline): MNHEY, SVGAGI. V was shortened by 7 bases and J by 3 bases, with 9 bases between the two germline ends. The CDR3 reads CASTGHDTEAFF. The CDR3 bases are TGTGCCAGCACCGGACACGACACTGAAGCTTTCTTT.

The chain combines TRBV15 with TRBJ2-5; D is perhaps TRBD1 (6 bases). V shed 1 base and J shed 2 bases, with 8 bases lying between them. Germline lookup yields CDR1 LNHNV and CDR2 YYDKDF (reference sequence). This CDR3 spans 14 amino acids. CDR3 in DNA: TGTGCCACCAGCAGAGTAGGACAGCAAGAGACCCAGTACTTC. Translated, it gives CATSRVGQQETQYF.